The entry below describes one TCR beta chain. The table lists this clone with a count of one. The antigen this receptor binds is unknown. Base qualities are not provided; no much larger clone lies one nucleotide away. Collaborating institutions collected whole blood in K2EDTA tubes following their own protocols. For TCRbeta analysis, collaborators shipped samples in one of three forms: frozen whole blood, isolated PBMCs, or DNA extracted from either of those sample types. This sample stems from a study of blood T cell repertoires in COVID-19 (dated by TCRdb to 2020 to 2022). Regarding the study in general: Samples covering the acute and convalescent phases of COVID-19 were provided by collaborators in the United States, Italy and Spain. The prospective study material was composed of cDNA or gDNA derived from T cells, B-cell-depleted T cells, or PBMCs. The dataset comprised deeply sampled blood TCRbeta repertoires from subjects exposed to, actively infected with, or recovered from COVID-19. The repertoires were released in a freely available public database meant as a resource for research on the immune response to SARS-CoV-2. The samples were drawn from two sources: the first 160 participants of the ongoing ImmuneRACE study, and fewer than 1,500 subjects contributed by 6 global collaborators. The sample metadata nearly always contained a de-identified subject ID, COVID-19 status, age in years and sex. HLA class I and class II types, where available, came from metadata supplied by the sample provider rather than from assay-based typing. The investigation overall reported the following: The amount of clinical and demographic metadata varied by source and participant and was provided uncurated.

TCRbeta CDR3 regions were amplified from genomic DNA using the immunoSEQ Assay, a bias-controlled multiplex PCR. The original pipeline was this. The number of nucleated cells in each sample was estimated from the amplification of reference gene primers within the assay. Sequence reads were collapsed and filtered to measure the absolute abundance of every unique TCRbeta CDR3 rearrangement. For each sample, productive Simpson clonality was calculated as the square root of Simpson's diversity index over productive rearrangements. Sourced from immuneACCESS, this table was stored by TCRdb with only in-frame sequences that have V and J called. A share of the clones is absent; for the studies checked, an unresolved V gene accounts for under half, and the remainder has no known explanation. Clone size and the V and J calls come from that table; the DNA yielded D and trimming. Counted in this sample were approximately 120,000 clones; more than 80% of them appeared once. Around 4.7% of the sample goes to the ten largest clones.

CDR1 and CDR2 were assigned from the germline V gene (reference sequence) as LNHDA and SQIVND. The CDR3 starts with the cysteine, ends with the phenylalanine, and has 14 residues. The CDR3 DNA has 42 bases and is translated from base 1. Between the V and J ends, shortened by 2 bases and 6 bases respectively, the junction contains 13 bases. The chain is encoded by TRBV19 joined to TRBJ1-1; the D gene identity is not certain. This TCR came from a human donor in a cohort sampled during active COVID-19. Sequences were obtained from peripheral blood. In nucleotide form, the sequence is TGTGCCAGTAGTATATCCGAGGGTGTCGCTGAAGCTTTCTTT. Its amino acids are CASSISEGVAEAFF.